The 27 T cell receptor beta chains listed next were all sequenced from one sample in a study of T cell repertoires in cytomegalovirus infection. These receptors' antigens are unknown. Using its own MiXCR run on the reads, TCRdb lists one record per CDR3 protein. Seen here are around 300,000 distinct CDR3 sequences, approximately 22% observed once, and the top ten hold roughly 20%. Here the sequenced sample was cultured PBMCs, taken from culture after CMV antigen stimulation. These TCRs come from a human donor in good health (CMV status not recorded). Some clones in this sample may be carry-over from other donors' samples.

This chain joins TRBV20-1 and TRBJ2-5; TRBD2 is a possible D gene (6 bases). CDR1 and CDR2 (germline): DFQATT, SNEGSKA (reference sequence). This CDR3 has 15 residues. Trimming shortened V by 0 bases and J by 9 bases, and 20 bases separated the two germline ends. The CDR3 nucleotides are TGCAGTGCTAGAGAGGGTAATTTGGCACCGGGAGCCCAGTACTTC. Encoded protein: CSAREGNLAPGAQYF.

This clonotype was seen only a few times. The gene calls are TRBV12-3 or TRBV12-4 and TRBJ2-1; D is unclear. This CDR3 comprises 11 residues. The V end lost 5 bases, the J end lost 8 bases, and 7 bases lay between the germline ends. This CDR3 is CASSNLHEQFF. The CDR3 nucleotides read TGTGCCAGCAGTAACCTCCATGAGCAGTTCTTC.

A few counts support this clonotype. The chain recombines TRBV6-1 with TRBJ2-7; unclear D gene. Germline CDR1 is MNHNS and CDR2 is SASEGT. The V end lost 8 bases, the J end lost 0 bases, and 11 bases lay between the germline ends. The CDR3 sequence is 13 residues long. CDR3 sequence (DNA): TGTGCCAGCGGAGTGAGAAACTCCTACGAGCAGTACGTC. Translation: CASGVRNSYEQYV.

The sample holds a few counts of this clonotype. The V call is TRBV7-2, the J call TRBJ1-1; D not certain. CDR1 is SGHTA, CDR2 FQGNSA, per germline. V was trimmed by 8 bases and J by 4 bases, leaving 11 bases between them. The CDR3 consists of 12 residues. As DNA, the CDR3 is TGTGCCAGCTCTGGGTTGGGCACTGAAGCTTTCTTT. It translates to CASSGLGTEAFF.

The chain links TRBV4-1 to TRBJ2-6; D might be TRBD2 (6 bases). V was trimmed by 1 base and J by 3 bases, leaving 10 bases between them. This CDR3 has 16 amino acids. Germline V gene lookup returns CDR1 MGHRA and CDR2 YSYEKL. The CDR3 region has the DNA TGCGCCAGCAGCCAAGGACGGGGGTTTGGGGCCAACGTCCTGACTTTC. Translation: CASSQGRGFGANVLTF.

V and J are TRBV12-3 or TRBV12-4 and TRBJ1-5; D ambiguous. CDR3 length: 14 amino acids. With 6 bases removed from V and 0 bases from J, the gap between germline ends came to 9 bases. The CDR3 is CASRDQNSNQPQHF. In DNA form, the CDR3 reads TGTGCCAGCAGGGATCAGAATAGCAATCAGCCCCAGCATTTT.

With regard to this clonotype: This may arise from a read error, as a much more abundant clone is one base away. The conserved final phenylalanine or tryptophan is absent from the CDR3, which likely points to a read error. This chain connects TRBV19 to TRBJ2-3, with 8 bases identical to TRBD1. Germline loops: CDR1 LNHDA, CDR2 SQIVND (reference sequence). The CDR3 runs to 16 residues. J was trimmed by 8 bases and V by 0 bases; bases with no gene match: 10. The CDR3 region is CASSIDSRGRLGTQYY. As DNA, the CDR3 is TGTGCCAGTAGTATAGATAGCAGGGGGCGACTGGGTACGCAGTATTAT.

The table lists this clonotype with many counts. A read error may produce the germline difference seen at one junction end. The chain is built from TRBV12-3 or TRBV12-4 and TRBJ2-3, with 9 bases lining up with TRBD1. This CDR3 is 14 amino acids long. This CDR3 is CASSFGTGTDTQYF. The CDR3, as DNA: TGTGCCAGTAGTTTTGGGACAGGGACAGATACGCAGTATTTT.

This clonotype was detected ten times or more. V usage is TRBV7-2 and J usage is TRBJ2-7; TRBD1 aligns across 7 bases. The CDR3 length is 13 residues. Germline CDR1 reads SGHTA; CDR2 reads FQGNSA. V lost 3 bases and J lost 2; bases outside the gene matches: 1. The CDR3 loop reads CASSFGQAYEQYF. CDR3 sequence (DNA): TGTGCCAGCAGCTTCGGACAGGCCTACGAGCAGTACTTC. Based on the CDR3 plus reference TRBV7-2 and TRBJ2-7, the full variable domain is GAGVSQSPSNKVTEKGKDVELRCDPISGHTALYWYRQSLGQGLEFLIYFQGNSAPDKSGLPSDRFSAERTGGSVSTLTIQRTQQEDSAVYLCASSFGQAYEQYFGPGTRLTVT.

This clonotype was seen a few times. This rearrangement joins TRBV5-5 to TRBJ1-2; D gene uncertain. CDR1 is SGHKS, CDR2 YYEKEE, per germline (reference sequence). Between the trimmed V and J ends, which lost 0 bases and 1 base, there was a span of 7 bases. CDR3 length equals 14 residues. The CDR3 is CASSLGRDNYGYTF. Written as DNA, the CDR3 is TGTGCCAGCAGCTTGGGAAGGGATAACTATGGCTACACCTTC.

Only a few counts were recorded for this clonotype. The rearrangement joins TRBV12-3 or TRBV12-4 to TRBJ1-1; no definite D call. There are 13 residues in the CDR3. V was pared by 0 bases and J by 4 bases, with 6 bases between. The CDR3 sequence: CASSLAPSTEAFF. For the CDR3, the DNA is TGTGCCAGCAGTTTAGCCCCGAGCACTGAAGCTTTCTTT.

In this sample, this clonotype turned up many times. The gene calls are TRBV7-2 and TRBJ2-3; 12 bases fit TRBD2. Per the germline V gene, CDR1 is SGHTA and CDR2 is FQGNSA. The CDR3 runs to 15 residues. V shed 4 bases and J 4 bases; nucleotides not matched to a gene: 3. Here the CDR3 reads CASSSSGRGADTQYF. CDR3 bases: TGTGCCAGCAGCTCTAGCGGGAGGGGCGCAGATACGCAGTATTTT.

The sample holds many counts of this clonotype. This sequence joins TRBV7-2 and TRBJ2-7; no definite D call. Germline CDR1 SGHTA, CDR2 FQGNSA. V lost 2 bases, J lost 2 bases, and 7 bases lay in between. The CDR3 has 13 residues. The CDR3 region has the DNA TGTGCCAGCAGCTTATTGAGTGCCTACGAGCAGTACGTC. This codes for CASSLLSAYEQYV.

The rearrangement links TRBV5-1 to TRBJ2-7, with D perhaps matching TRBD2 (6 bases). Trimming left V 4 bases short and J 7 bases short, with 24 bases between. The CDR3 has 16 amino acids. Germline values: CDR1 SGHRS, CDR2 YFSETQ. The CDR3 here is CASSAKRVLADSEQYF. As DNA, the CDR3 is TGCGCCAGCAGCGCTAAAAGGGTACTAGCCGATTCGGAGCAGTACTTC.

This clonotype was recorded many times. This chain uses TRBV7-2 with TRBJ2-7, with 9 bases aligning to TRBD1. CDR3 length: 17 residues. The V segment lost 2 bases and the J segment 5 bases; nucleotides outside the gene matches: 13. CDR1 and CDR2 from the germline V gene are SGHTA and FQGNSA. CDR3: CASSLLPLGQGFNEQYV. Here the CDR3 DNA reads TGTGCCAGCAGCTTATTACCCTTGGGACAGGGATTTAACGAGCAGTACGTC.

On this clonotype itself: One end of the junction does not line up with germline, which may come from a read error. The CDR3 DNA follows: TGCGCCAGCAGCCAAGAGGGGGGTGAGTCCTACAATGGGCAGTTCTTC. It encodes CASSQEGGESYNGQFF. The rearrangement uses TRBV4-1 and TRBJ2-1, with D perhaps TRBD2 (6 bases). CDR3 length equals 16 residues. Germline CDR1 reads MGHRA; CDR2 reads YSYEKL.

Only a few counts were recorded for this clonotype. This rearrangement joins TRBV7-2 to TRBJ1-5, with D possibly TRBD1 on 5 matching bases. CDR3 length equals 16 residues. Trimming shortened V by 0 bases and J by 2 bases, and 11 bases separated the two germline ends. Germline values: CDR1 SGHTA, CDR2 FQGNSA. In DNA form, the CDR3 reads TGTGCCAGCAGCTTAGCGCTGGGGCACCGCAATCAGCCCCAGCATTTT. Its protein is CASSLALGHRNQPQHF.

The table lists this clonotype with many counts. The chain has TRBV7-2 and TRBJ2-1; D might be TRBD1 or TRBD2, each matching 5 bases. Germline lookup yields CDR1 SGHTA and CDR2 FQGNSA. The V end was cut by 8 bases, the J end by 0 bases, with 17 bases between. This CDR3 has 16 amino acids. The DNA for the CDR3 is TGTGCCAGCGTTATCCAAGGGACGTACTCCTACAATGAGCAGTTCTTC. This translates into CASVIQGTYSYNEQFF.

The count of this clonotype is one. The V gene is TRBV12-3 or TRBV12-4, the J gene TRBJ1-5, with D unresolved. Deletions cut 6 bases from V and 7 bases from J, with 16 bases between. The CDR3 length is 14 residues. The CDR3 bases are TGTGCCAGCAGCCCGTCCCTCGAACGGCAGCCCCAGCATTTT. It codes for CASSPSLERQPQHF.

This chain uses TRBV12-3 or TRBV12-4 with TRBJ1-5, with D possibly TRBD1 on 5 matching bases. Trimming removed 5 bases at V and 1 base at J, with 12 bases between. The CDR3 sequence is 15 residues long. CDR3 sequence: CASSGAFGSNQPQHF. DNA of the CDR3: TGTGCCAGCAGTGGGGCCTTCGGAAGCAATCAGCCCCAGCATTTT.

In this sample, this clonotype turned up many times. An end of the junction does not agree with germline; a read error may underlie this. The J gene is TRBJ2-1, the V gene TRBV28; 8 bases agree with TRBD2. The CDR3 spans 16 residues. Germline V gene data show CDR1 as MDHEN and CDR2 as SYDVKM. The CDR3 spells CASGFVGLAGYNEQFF. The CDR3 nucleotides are TGTGCCAGCGGTTTTGTAGGGCTAGCGGGTTACAATGAGCAGTTCTTC.

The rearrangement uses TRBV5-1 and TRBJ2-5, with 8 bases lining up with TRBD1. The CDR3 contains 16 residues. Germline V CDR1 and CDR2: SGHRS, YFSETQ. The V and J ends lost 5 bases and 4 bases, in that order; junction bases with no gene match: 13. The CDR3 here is CASRESTGVLLETQYF. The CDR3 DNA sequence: TGCGCCAGCAGGGAGTCGACAGGGGTCTTGTTAGAGACCCAGTACTTC.

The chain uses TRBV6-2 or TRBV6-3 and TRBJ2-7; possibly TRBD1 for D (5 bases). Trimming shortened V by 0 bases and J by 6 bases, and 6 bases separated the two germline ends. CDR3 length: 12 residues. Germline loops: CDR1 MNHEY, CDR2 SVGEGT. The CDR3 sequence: CASSYSGREQYV. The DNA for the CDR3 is TGTGCCAGCAGTTACTCGGGGCGCGAGCAGTACGTC.

The CDR3 DNA follows: TGTGCCAGCACAGACGGCCCAGGGTCCGGCTACACCTTC. This gives the protein CASTDGPGSGYTF. The genes are TRBV12-3 or TRBV12-4 and TRBJ1-2, with D maybe TRBD1 (5 bases). V was clipped by 7 bases and J by 8 bases, with 17 bases between them. The CDR3 length is 13 residues.

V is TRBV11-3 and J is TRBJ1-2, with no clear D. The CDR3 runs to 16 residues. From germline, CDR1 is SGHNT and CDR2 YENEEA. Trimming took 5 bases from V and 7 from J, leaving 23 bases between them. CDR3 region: CASSPDRTVPSRGYTF. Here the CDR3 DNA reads TGTGCCAGCAGCCCCGACCGGACGGTCCCCAGCCGTGGCTACACCTTC.

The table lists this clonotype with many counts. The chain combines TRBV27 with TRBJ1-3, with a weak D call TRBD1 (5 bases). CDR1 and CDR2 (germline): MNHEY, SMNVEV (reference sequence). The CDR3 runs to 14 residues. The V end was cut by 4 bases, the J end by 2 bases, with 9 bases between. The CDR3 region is CASSSTTAGNTIYF. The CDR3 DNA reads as TGTGCCAGCAGTTCAACGACAGCTGGAAACACCATATATTTT.

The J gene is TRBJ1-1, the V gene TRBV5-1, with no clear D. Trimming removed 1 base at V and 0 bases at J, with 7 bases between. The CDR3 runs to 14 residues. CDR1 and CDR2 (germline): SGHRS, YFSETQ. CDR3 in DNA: TGCGCCAGCAGCTTGTTTACATTGAACACTGAAGCTTTCTTT. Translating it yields CASSLFTLNTEAFF.